The text below deals with one TCR beta chain. This clonotype was recorded many times. Its antigen is still unknown. Per-base quality was not reported, and no clone a single base away is much larger than it. PBMCs were isolated by Ficoll-Paque density gradient centrifugation. The sequencer listed for this sample is Illumina NovaSeq 6000. cDNA libraries for TCRalpha and TCRbeta were prepared by 5'RACE using constant-segment primers, with sample barcodes and unique molecular identifiers added. Trizol reagent was used to extract RNA from every sample. The libraries were amplified in two PCR steps, and the second step added a second sample barcode and Illumina TruSeq adapters. Sequencing of the libraries was done on an Illumina NovaSeq, producing 2 x 150 bp paired-end reads. Processing in the source paper ran as follows. Reads were demultiplexed and collapsed into UMI-guided consensus sequences with migec v1.2.7. Using mixcr v2.1.11, the UMI consensuses were aligned to TRA and TRB V and J templates and assembled into clonotypes. A clonotype was counted as expanded or contracted only if both edgeR and NoisET called the change significant, with noise models trained on biological replicates. For edgeR calls, the cutoffs were a false discovery rate-adjusted p below 0.01 and a log2 fold-change threshold of 1. PCA with hierarchical clustering of max-normalized trajectories of the 1000 most abundant clonotypes was used as exploratory dynamics analysis. The CD4 or CD8 phenotype of responding clones was assigned using the separately sequenced CD4+ and CD8+ repertoires. TCRdb passed the public sequencing reads through fastp at Q25 and MiXCR, retaining productive beta sequences. Here each entry gathers all rows of one CDR3 protein and keeps the most common genes and DNA. TCRdb assigned the V and J calls; the authors' analysis was not used. The sample data list hundreds of thousands of distinct CDR3 sequences, and around 15% of these were observed just once. The ten largest account for less than 25% of the sample.

This specimen comes from a study of T-cell memory formation after mild COVID-19 (dated by TCRdb to 2020 to 2023). Regarding the complete study: TCR sequence clusters from the two donors were largely donor specific. Two young, previously healthy adult volunteers, one female and one male, were included in the cohort. In two donors, T-cell clones that expanded and contracted after mild COVID-19 were followed by sequencing TCRalpha and TCRbeta repertoires longitudinally.

The paper's findings and limits, for the study overall: From day 15 to 85, contracting clones showed balanced CD4/CD8 phenotypes, whereas a second wave of clones that expanded from day 15 to 37 leaned towards CD4+. The study included only a couple of mild cases, and larger cohorts that include severe cases with pre-infection samples were judged to be necessary. Some responding clones were detected in pre-infection memory, suggesting pre-existing cross-reactive memory T cells joined the SARS-CoV-2 response. Contracting CD4+ clones were located mainly in the CM and EM memory subsets, whereas CD8+ clones were found to be enriched in EMRA. The second-wave clones that peaked on day 37 were not confirmed to be SARS-CoV-2 specific.

Between the V and J ends, shortened by 3 bases and 2 bases respectively, the junction contains 12 bases. The germline V gene sets CDR1 to SGHRS and CDR2 to YFSETQ. The CDR3 spans 14 residues, from the cysteine through the phenylalanine. The read is trimmed to its CDR3 DNA, 42 bases read in frame from base 1. The chain joins TRBV5-1 to TRBJ2-7; the D gene is not confidently resolved. The sequenced material came from PBMCs or a T cell subset sorted from them (not recorded which). This TCR came from a man between 18 and 35 years old who had mild COVID-19 (a few samples of this study predate the infection). The sample titles of this study are shuffled in the database, so cell type and time point are left out; the donor was told from shared clones. The CDR3 protein sequence reads: CASSWTTGPYEQYF. In nucleotides, the sequence is TGCGCCAGCAGCTGGACGACTGGACCCTACGAGCAGTACTTC.